Presented here are 5 T cell receptor beta chains from one specimen sequenced in a study of blood T cells in healthy people across ages. The authors ran a second PCR of roughly 6 to 12 cycles using a sample-barcoded 5' primer and a J-beta primer mix. TCRdb itself ran the 5' RACE reads through MiXCR, one entry per CDR3 protein. The table records 700,000 to 950,000 distinct CDR3 sequences, 58% of them present only once. What was sequenced was blood. The origin of the receptors is a man aged 25-45 years in good health.

This chain uses TRBV7-9 with TRBJ2-5; 8 bases are a match to TRBD1. The J call is in doubt because the DNA end fits TRBJ2-7 better. This CDR3 comprises 15 residues. Germline CDR1 is SEHNR and CDR2 is FQNEAQ (reference sequence). This CDR3 is CASSDGQGFTYEQYF. CDR3 nucleotide sequence: TGTGCCAGCAGCGACGGACAGGGTTTCACCTACGAGCAGTACTTC.

The CDR3 DNA reads TGTGCCACCAGTTCGACAGGGATTTCGGGCGATGAGCAGTTCTTC. Encoded protein: CATSSTGISGDEQFF. This chain connects TRBV24-1 to TRBJ2-1; 7 bases match TRBD1. CDR1 and CDR2 from the germline V gene are KGHDR and SFDVKD. CDR3 length: 15 residues. V shed 6 bases, J shed 8 bases, and the junction held 12 bases outside the gene matches.

The rearrangement uses TRBV20-1 and TRBJ1-2; a possible D gene is TRBD1 (6 bases). V gave up 0 bases and J gave up 5 bases, with 16 bases separating them. This CDR3 has 15 amino acids. Germline V gives CDR1 DFQATT, CDR2 SNEGSKA (reference sequence). Here the CDR3 DNA reads TGCAGTGCTAGAGACAGGTTTCAGGACAGATATGGCTACACCTTC. Translated: CSARDRFQDRYGYTF.

The chain recombines TRBV18 with TRBJ1-4, with TRBD1 matching 8 bases. CDR1 is KGHSH and CDR2 is LQKENI in the germline V gene. This CDR3 is 15 amino acids long. The junction had 5 bases not matched to a gene; V was cut back by 3 bases and J by 5 bases. The DNA for the CDR3 is TGTGCCAGCTCACCCCCGGACAGGGAAAATGAAAAACTGTTTTTT. Its translation is CASSPPDRENEKLFF.

Remarks on this clonotype: Compared with germline, one end of the junction differs, possibly owing to a read error. The chain combines TRBV7-2 with TRBJ2-4, with D possibly being TRBD2 (7 bases). The closer fit of TRBJ2-7 to the DNA end suggests the J call may be wrong. Germline V gene lookup returns CDR1 SGHTA and CDR2 FQGNSA. The CDR3 is 14 residues long. This chain's CDR3 is CATSLGGGHYEQYF. CDR3 DNA: TGTGCCACCAGCCTGGGCGGGGGCCACTACGAGCAGTACTTC.